This T cell receptor beta chain was sequenced in a study of blood T cell repertoires in COVID-19. Study in general: Whether acute or convalescent, the COVID-19 samples came from the United States, Italy and Spain. Nucleic acid was either cDNA or gDNA, and it came from T cells, B-cell-depleted T cells, or PBMCs.

Original handling: The authors estimated nucleated cell counts from reference gene primer amplification. Generated by immunoSEQ multiplex PCR, the TCRdb table keeps only in-frame clones and is missing some. That table is the source of V, J and clone size, and D and trimming were worked out from the DNA. This table has roughly 360,000 clones, over 65% appearing once. Germline-derived CDR1 and CDR2 are LNHDA and SQIVND (reference sequence). V lost 7 bases, J lost 1 base, and 10 bases lay in between. The CDR3 covers 13 residues. Specimen: peripheral blood. The receptor's source is a human donor with acute or convalescent COVID-19. The donor label of this sample is uncertain. The chain recombines TRBV19 with TRBJ1-1; the D gene is possibly TRBD1 (5 bases). CDR3 protein: CASKIRANTEAFF. The CDR3 nucleotides are TGTGCCAGTAAAATCAGGGCGAACACTGAAGCTTTCTTT.